The 18 T cell receptor beta chains below were found in one sample sequenced in a study of T cell repertoires in cytomegalovirus infection. The antigens these receptors bind are not known. TCRdb analysed the reads with MiXCR anew, one entry per CDR3 protein. The repertoire holds some 900,000 distinct CDR3 sequences, with about 33% as singletons. The sequencing used cultured CD8+ T cells from PBMCs, collected from culture after CMV antigen stimulation. These receptors all stem from a human donor in good health (CMV status not recorded). Some clones in this sample may be carry-over from other donors' samples.

The CDR3 region has the DNA TGTGCCAGCAGCCAAGACCAGGCTAGCGGGCCTTACAATGAGCAGTTCTTC. This encodes CASSQDQASGPYNEQFF. This chain joins TRBV3-1 and TRBJ2-1, with 8 bases that match TRBD2. CDR1 is LGHDT, CDR2 YNNKEL, per germline (reference sequence). CDR3 length: 17 amino acids. V lost 0 bases, J lost 4 bases, and 8 bases stayed unmatched.

The chain is built from TRBV15 and TRBJ2-3; 11 bases match TRBD2. Trimming removed 5 bases from V and 3 bases from J; junction bases left unmatched: 7. Germline V gene lookup returns CDR1 LNHNV and CDR2 YYDKDF (reference sequence). The CDR3 consists of 16 residues. This chain's CDR3 is CATSELAGVRTDTQYF. CDR3 nucleotides: TGTGCCACCAGCGAACTAGCGGGGGTAAGGACAGATACGCAGTATTTT.

J is TRBJ2-7 and V is TRBV27; D possibly corresponds to TRBD2 (5 bases). V lost 5 bases and J 4 bases, leaving 12 bases between the germline ends. CDR1 MNHEY and CDR2 SMNVEV come from the germline V gene (reference sequence). The CDR3 length is 13 residues. DNA of the CDR3: TGTGCCAGCAGTGGGCGGGTTTTTTACGAGCAGTACTTC. It translates to CASSGRVFYEQYF.

The J gene is TRBJ2-3, the V gene TRBV27; D is unclear. The germline gives CDR1 MNHEY, CDR2 SMNVEV (reference sequence). Trimming pared 10 bases from V and 5 bases from J, leaving 10 bases between. This CDR3 has 11 amino acids. The CDR3 DNA sequence: TGTGCCATCCTTGTGGGAGATACGCAGTATTTT. Amino acids: CAILVGDTQYF.

The chain has TRBV7-9 and TRBJ1-4, with no clear D. The germline V and J ends were trimmed by 4 bases and 4 bases, with 1 base remaining between them. The CDR3 is 11 residues long. Germline V gives CDR1 SEHNR, CDR2 FQNEAQ (reference sequence). CDR3: CASSYNEKLFF. As DNA, the CDR3 is TGTGCCAGCAGCTATAATGAAAAACTGTTTTTT.

In its sample, this clonotype was seen many times. The V gene is TRBV7-2, the J gene TRBJ2-3, with a weak D call TRBD2 (5 bases). The CDR3 spans 16 residues. CDR1 and CDR2 from the germline V gene are SGHTA and FQGNSA. Trimming took 2 bases from V and 2 from J, leaving 14 bases between them. In DNA, the CDR3 is TGTGCCAGCAGCTTATGGAGAGCGGATACCACAGATACGCAGTATTTT. Translation gives CASSLWRADTTDTQYF.

The chain uses TRBV6-2 or TRBV6-3 and TRBJ2-2; D tentatively fits TRBD1 or TRBD2 (5 bases each). The V end was cut by 5 bases, the J end by 0 bases, with 19 bases between. Germline V gives CDR1 MNHEY, CDR2 SVGEGT. This CDR3 contains 18 residues. The chain's CDR3 is CASSPGPPMGANTGELFF. The CDR3 DNA follows: TGTGCCAGCAGTCCGGGACCCCCAATGGGGGCGAACACCGGGGAGCTGTTTTTT.

The chain recombines TRBV6-2 or TRBV6-3 with TRBJ2-3, with a possible D match to TRBD1 (5 bases). V dropped 5 bases and J dropped 13 bases, with 22 bases sitting between them. In germline, CDR1 is MNHEY, CDR2 SVGEGT. This CDR3 contains 14 residues. DNA for the CDR3: TGTGCCAGCAGTGAAATTGGGGCAGCGCATCAGGAGTATTTT. Protein product: CASSEIGAAHQEYF.

This clonotype turned up a few times. The chain is built from TRBV7-9 and TRBJ1-5; tentatively, D is TRBD1 (6 bases). CDR1 is SEHNR and CDR2 is FQNEAQ in the germline V gene (reference sequence). The CDR3 has 15 residues. V lost 4 bases and J lost 6, with 16 bases in between. CDR3 nucleotides: TGTGCCAGCAGCTCAGACAGGATAAGGATTCAGCCCCAGCATTTT. It yields the protein CASSSDRIRIQPQHF.

This clonotype was observed at least ten times. This sequence joins TRBV7-8 and TRBJ2-2; TRBD2 matches at 13 bases. The ends lost 6 bases at V and 1 base at J; junction bases unmatched: 8. CDR1 SGHVS and CDR2 FQNEAQ come from the germline V gene. The CDR3 loop spans 18 amino acids. The chain's CDR3 is CASRHGLAGVQNTGELFF. As DNA, the CDR3 is TGTGCCAGCAGGCACGGACTAGCGGGGGTACAGAACACCGGGGAGCTGTTTTTT. The whole variable domain, remainder taken from reference TRBV7-8 and TRBJ2-2, is GAGVSQSPRYKVAKRGQDVALRCDPISGHVSLFWYQQALGQGPEFLTYFQNEAQLDKSGLPSDRFFAERPEGSVSTLKIQRTQQEDSAVYLCASRHGLAGVQNTGELFFGEGSRLTVL.

The V gene is TRBV6-5, the J gene TRBJ1-1; TRBD1 agrees at 10 bases. Trimming took 4 bases from V and 6 from J; bases not matched to a gene: 2. Germline V gene data show CDR1 as MNHEY and CDR2 as SVGAGI. The CDR3 is made up of 13 amino acids. The chain's CDR3 is CASSWTGGSEAFF. DNA of the CDR3: TGTGCCAGCAGTTGGACAGGGGGTTCTGAAGCTTTCTTT.

This clonotype occurred many times. The chain is built from TRBV7-6 and TRBJ2-2, with D perhaps TRBD2 (7 bases). The CDR3 covers 17 residues. The V end was cut by 2 bases, the J end by 4 bases, with 17 bases between. Germline V CDR1 and CDR2: SGHVS, FNYEAQ. The CDR3 reads CASSLSERGALTGELFF. CDR3 DNA sequence: TGTGCCAGCAGCTTAAGTGAACGGGGGGCCCTCACCGGGGAGCTGTTTTTT.

V usage is TRBV5-6 and J usage is TRBJ2-5; 8 bases are a match to TRBD1. The CDR3 contains 15 residues. Germline loops: CDR1 SGHDT, CDR2 YYEEEE. The V segment lost 2 bases and the J segment 4 bases; nucleotides outside the gene matches: 7. CDR3 bases: TGTGCCAGCAGCTTTGACAGGGGTGGAAGAGAGACCCAGTACTTC. Amino acids: CASSFDRGGRETQYF.

In its sample, this clonotype was seen many times. The chain couples TRBV7-8 to TRBJ1-1; 8 nucleotides match TRBD1. The V and J ends lost 1 base and 3 bases, in that order; junction bases with no gene match: 1. Germline CDR1 reads SGHVS; CDR2 reads FQNEAQ. CDR3 length: 14 residues. The CDR3 DNA reads TGTGCCAGCAGCTTAGGGACAGGGTACACTGAAGCTTTCTTT. Translation gives CASSLGTGYTEAFF.

This chain joins TRBV12-3 or TRBV12-4 and TRBJ2-6; D unclear. The CDR3 extends over 14 amino acids. V was clipped by 8 bases and J by 0 bases, with 8 bases between them. This chain's CDR3 is CASRMRSGANVLTF. For the CDR3, the DNA is TGTGCCAGCCGGATGCGCTCTGGGGCCAACGTCCTGACTTTC.

This clonotype has more than one count but fewer than ten. The chain couples TRBV12-3 or TRBV12-4 to TRBJ2-1, with D possibly matching TRBD2 (5 bases). Trimming removed 5 bases from V and 0 bases from J, with 14 bases in between. The CDR3 consists of 16 residues. As DNA, the CDR3 is TGTGCCAGCAGTCTTCCCGGGGTTTACTCCTACAATGAGCAGTTCTTC. This codes for CASSLPGVYSYNEQFF.

This clonotype was seen just once. V is TRBV7-6 and J is TRBJ2-1; the match to TRBD2 covers 7 bases. Germline CDR1 and CDR2: SGHVS and FNYEAQ. The V gene end was trimmed by 5 bases and the J gene end by 2 bases; junction bases not matched to a gene: 3. CDR3 size: 14 residues. The CDR3 coding sequence is TGTGCCAGCAGCGGTGGACTAGCCTACAATGAGCAGTTCTTC. Protein: CASSGGLAYNEQFF.

Comment on this clonotype: A clone one base away is much larger, so this may be a read error. The chain joins TRBV7-9 to TRBJ2-7; D may be TRBD1 (5 bases). Trimming left V 3 bases short and J 4 bases short, with 22 bases between. Germline CDR1 and CDR2: SEHNR and FQNEAQ (reference sequence). CDR3 length: 17 amino acids. CDR3 DNA sequence: TGTGCCAGCAGCTTCCCATCTCAGGGAATACTCGGTTACGAGCAGTACTTC. Protein sequence: CASSFPSQGILGYEQYF.